This T cell receptor beta chain comes out of a study of CD8 T cells in ankylosing spondylitis. Library preparation for TCR beta used quantitative 5'-RACE with molecular barcodes. Each CDR3 protein is one row after TCRdb ran MiXCR on the 5' RACE reads. This table has some 800,000 distinct CDR3 sequences, 10% to 15% appearing once. This clonotype was seen repeatedly, ten times or more. Its antigen is unknown. Findings and limits, study-wide: It appeared that ankylosing spondylitis blood was characterized by a TCR beta motif of 8 or 9 highly homologous variants. Enrichment of disease-linked clones was reportedly significant in matched ankylosing spondylitis synovial fluid.

This sequence originates from a male donor with ankylosing spondylitis. The sample was blood, either unsorted or a sorted T cell fraction (not recorded which).

The CDR3 sequence: CASSLDALGTQYF. CDR3 DNA sequence: TGCGCCAGCAGCTTGGACGCGTTAGGGACCCAGTACTTC. The chain combines TRBV5-1 with TRBJ2-5; the D is unclear. Trimming removed 0 bases from V and 7 bases from J, with 10 bases in between. Germline CDR1 SGHRS, CDR2 YFSETQ. CDR3 size: 13 residues.